The rows below give T cell receptor beta chains drawn from one sample of a study of cytomegalovirus exposure and HLA in healthy donors. The data were produced by immunoSEQ multiplex PCR, yet TCRdb's version contains in-frame clones alone and is incomplete. The sample lists 200,000 to 250,000 clones; around four fifths were seen once. The sequencing input was PBMCs. These TCRs come from a woman under 30 in good health and CMV-seronegative. The CDR3 runs from the conserved cysteine through the conserved F or W. Fields, in order: J gene, clone size, V gene, D gene, CDR3 protein, CDR3 DNA. D genes are given only for firm matches. Size values are once, few and many counts, or a class for expanded clones, and some rows have none.

j_gene: TRBJ1-3; abundance: .; v_gene: TRBV27; d_gene: TRBD1; CDR3aa: CASSRTGSSSGNTIYF; CDR3nt: TGTGCCAGCAGTAGGACAGGGTCTTCGTCTGGAAACACCATATATTTT
j_gene: TRBJ2-7; abundance: .; v_gene: TRBV7-9; d_gene: .; CDR3aa: CASSRTVYEQYF; CDR3nt: TGTGCCAGCAGTCGGACAGTCTACGAGCAGTACTTC
j_gene: TRBJ2-5; abundance: .; v_gene: TRBV5-1; d_gene: .; CDR3aa: CASSSDTGLETQYF; CDR3nt: TGCGCCAGCAGCTCAGATACAGGACTAGAGACCCAGTACTTC
j_gene: TRBJ1-2; abundance: .; v_gene: TRBV19; d_gene: .; CDR3aa: CASSIGEQGLYGYTF; CDR3nt: TGTGCCAGTAGTATAGGCGAACAGGGTCTGTATGGCTACACCTTC
j_gene: TRBJ1-3; abundance: .; v_gene: TRBV5-1; d_gene: .; CDR3aa: CASKPLLSGNTIYF; CDR3nt: TGCGCCAGCAAACCGCTTCTCTCTGGAAACACCATATATTTT
j_gene: TRBJ2-1; abundance: .; v_gene: TRBV30; d_gene: .; CDR3aa: CAWSLGSSYNEQFF; CDR3nt: TGTGCCTGGAGTCTCGGGAGCTCCTACAATGAGCAGTTCTTC
j_gene: TRBJ1-3; abundance: .; v_gene: TRBV4-1; d_gene: TRBD1; CDR3aa: CASSQGDRFSGNTIYF; CDR3nt: TGCGCCAGCAGCCAGGGGGACAGGTTCTCTGGAAACACCATATATTTT
j_gene: TRBJ1-1; abundance: .; v_gene: TRBV28; d_gene: .; CDR3aa: CASSLRRGGTEAFF; CDR3nt: TGTGCCAGCAGTCTTCGACGCGGGGGAACTGAAGCTTTCTTT
j_gene: TRBJ2-7; abundance: .; v_gene: TRBV5-1; d_gene: .; CDR3aa: CASSLTSYSYEQYF; CDR3nt: TGCGCCAGCAGCTTAACTTCATACTCCTACGAGCAGTACTTC
j_gene: TRBJ2-7; abundance: .; v_gene: TRBV4-1; d_gene: .; CDR3aa: CASSQAGYTRSSYEQYF; CDR3nt: TGCGCCAGCAGCCAGGCCGGCTATACCAGGAGCTCCTACGAGCAGTACTTC
j_gene: TRBJ2-7; abundance: once; v_gene: TRBV18; d_gene: .; CDR3aa: CASSPLQGPSSYEQYF; CDR3nt: TGTGCCAGCTCACCACTACAGGGCCCCAGCTCCTACGAGCAGTACTTC
j_gene: TRBJ1-2; abundance: .; v_gene: TRBV28; d_gene: .; CDR3aa: CASSQPRKPRYYGYTF; CDR3nt: TGTGCCAGCAGCCAACCCAGGAAGCCAAGATACTATGGCTACACCTTC
j_gene: TRBJ2-1; abundance: .; v_gene: TRBV20-1; d_gene: TRBD2; CDR3aa: CSARLAGSAVF; CDR3nt: TGCAGTGCTAGGCTAGCGGGGAGCGCGGTCTTC
j_gene: TRBJ2-3; abundance: few; v_gene: TRBV5-1; d_gene: TRBD2; CDR3aa: CASSLGTSHFSTDTQYF; CDR3nt: TGCGCCAGCAGCTTGGGGACTAGTCACTTTAGCACAGATACGCAGTATTTT
j_gene: TRBJ2-1; abundance: .; v_gene: TRBV9; d_gene: .; CDR3aa: CASSASPPTNEQFF; CDR3nt: TGTGCCAGCAGCGCCTCCCCTCCTACAAATGAGCAGTTCTTC
j_gene: TRBJ1-1; abundance: .; v_gene: TRBV6-1; d_gene: .; CDR3aa: CASSVGGLGMNTEAFF; CDR3nt: TGTGCCAGCAGTGTTGGGGGTCTAGGGATGAACACTGAAGCTTTCTTT
j_gene: TRBJ2-3; abundance: .; v_gene: TRBV11-2; d_gene: .; CDR3aa: CASSLILDTQYF; CDR3nt: TGTGCCAGCAGCCTCATCTTAGATACGCAGTATTTT
j_gene: TRBJ1-2; abundance: few; v_gene: TRBV11-2; d_gene: .; CDR3aa: CASSLATGDYGYTF; CDR3nt: TGTGCCAGCAGCTTAGCCACGGGGGACTATGGCTACACCTTC
j_gene: TRBJ1-2; abundance: .; v_gene: TRBV23-1; d_gene: TRBD1; CDR3aa: CASSQWARGQGKHGYTF; CDR3nt: TGCGCCAGCAGTCAATGGGCGCGCGGACAGGGGAAGCATGGCTACACCTTC
j_gene: TRBJ1-1; abundance: once; v_gene: TRBV6-5; d_gene: .; CDR3aa: CASSSGRWNTEAFF; CDR3nt: TGTGCCAGCAGTTCGGGACGGTGGAACACTGAAGCTTTCTTT
j_gene: TRBJ1-1; abundance: .; v_gene: TRBV2; d_gene: .; CDR3aa: CASRPGGFMNTEAFF; CDR3nt: TGTGCCAGCAGGCCGGGTGGGTTCATGAACACTGAAGCTTTCTTT
j_gene: TRBJ2-5; abundance: .; v_gene: TRBV13; d_gene: .; CDR3aa: CASSQPHSVEKETQYF; CDR3nt: TGTGCCAGCAGCCAACCCCACAGCGTCGAGAAAGAGACCCAGTACTTC
j_gene: TRBJ1-1; abundance: .; v_gene: TRBV25-1; d_gene: .; CDR3aa: CASRQGFLEAFF; CDR3nt: TGTGCCAGCAGACAGGGTTTTCTTGAGGCTTTCTTT
j_gene: TRBJ2-4; abundance: once; v_gene: TRBV6-5; d_gene: TRBD1; CDR3aa: CAGSSNRQGIKYIQYF; CDR3nt: TGTGCCGGCAGTTCCAACCGACAGGGGATAAAGTACATTCAGTACTTC